This TCR beta chain was observed in a study of blood T cells in healthy people across ages. V was trimmed by 2 bases and J by 18 bases, leaving 17 bases between them. Germline-derived CDR1 and CDR2 are MRHNA and SNTAGT. This CDR3 region has 13 residues. Findings of the study overall: Getting older went along with TCR beta diversity per million T cells dropping roughly linearly.

Points on this clonotype: Its specificity is not known.

The donors, healthy Caucasians from Russia, were aged about 6 to 95. Alongside a J-beta primer mix, a sample-barcoded 5' primer served in a second PCR lasting roughly 6 to 12 cycles. TCRdb itself ran the 5' RACE reads through MiXCR, one entry per CDR3 protein. The repertoire holds about 590,000 distinct CDR3 sequences, less than 35% seen once, with approximately 14% in the top ten. This sequence was found in a woman of 80 years or more in good health. V gene TRBV6-4 combines with J gene TRBJ1-6; D ambiguous. Sequenced input: blood. The CDR3 reads CASSDGPFRSPHF. CDR3 DNA sequence: TGTGCCAGCAGTGACGGTCCGTTTAGGAGCCCCCACTTT.